A single T cell receptor beta chain is shown here with its context. Antigen specificity is unknown. The data are from a study of response to subunit inactivated influenza vaccine. From germline, CDR1 is DFQATT and CDR2 SNEGSKA (reference sequence). Trimming removed 5 bases from V and 0 bases from J; junction bases left unmatched: 5. This CDR3 has 15 residues. General observations from the study: The authors offered the suggestion that each seasonal influenza vaccination recruits few new T cells.

One entry per CDR3 protein results from TCRdb running MiXCR on the RT-PCR reads. The sample holds 550,000 to 800,000 distinct CDR3 sequences, approximately 14% seen once. Sequenced here: PBMCs from blood, sampled approximately 15 days before vaccination. The source of this sequence is a man aged 50-60 years who received an inactivated influenza vaccine. This chain uses TRBV20-1 with TRBJ2-7; 12 bases are a match to TRBD2. The CDR3 spells CSAQKTSGSSYEQYF. The CDR3 coding sequence is TGCAGTGCTCAGAAGACTAGCGGGAGCTCCTACGAGCAGTACTTC.